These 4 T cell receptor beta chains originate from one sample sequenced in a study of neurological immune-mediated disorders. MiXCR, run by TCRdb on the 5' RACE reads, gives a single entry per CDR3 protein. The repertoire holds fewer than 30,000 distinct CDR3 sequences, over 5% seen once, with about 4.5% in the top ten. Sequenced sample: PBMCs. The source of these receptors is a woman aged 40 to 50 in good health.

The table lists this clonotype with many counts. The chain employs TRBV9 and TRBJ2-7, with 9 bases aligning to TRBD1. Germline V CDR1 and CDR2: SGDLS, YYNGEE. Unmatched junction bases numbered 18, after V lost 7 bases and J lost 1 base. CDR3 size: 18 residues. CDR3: CASGDSGTGQGISYEQYF. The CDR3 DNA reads TGTGCCAGCGGAGACTCAGGGACGGGACAGGGAATATCCTACGAGCAGTACTTC.

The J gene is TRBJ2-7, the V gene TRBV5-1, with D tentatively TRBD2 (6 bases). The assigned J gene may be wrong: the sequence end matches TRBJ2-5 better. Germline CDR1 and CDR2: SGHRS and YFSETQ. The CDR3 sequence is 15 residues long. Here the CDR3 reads CASSLGAVSGETQYF. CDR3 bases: TGCGCCAGCAGCTTGGGGGCCGTTAGCGGAGAGACCCAGTACTTC.

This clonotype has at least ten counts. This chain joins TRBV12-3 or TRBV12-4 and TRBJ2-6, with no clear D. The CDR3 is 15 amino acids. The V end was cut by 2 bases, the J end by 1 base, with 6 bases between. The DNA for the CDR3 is TGTGCCAGCAGTTTACACGGATCTGGGGCCAACGTCCTGACTTTC. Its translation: CASSLHGSGANVLTF.

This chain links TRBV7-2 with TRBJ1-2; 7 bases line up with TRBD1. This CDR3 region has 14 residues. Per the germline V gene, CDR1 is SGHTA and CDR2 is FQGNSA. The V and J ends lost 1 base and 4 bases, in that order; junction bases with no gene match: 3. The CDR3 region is CASSLGQGGYGYTF. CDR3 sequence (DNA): TGTGCCAGCAGCTTAGGACAGGGAGGCTATGGCTACACCTTC.